What follows are 6 T cell receptor beta chains derived from one specimen sequenced in a study of cytotoxic CD8 clonotypes in ibrutinib-treated CLL. Libraries were prepared by immunoSEQ multiplex PCR; TCRdb keeps only in-frame clonotypes and omits some of them. The table shows 150,000 to 200,000 clones, with 81% occurring only once. The sample here was PBMCs, taken after 12 months of ibrutinib treatment. The receptors were gathered from a human donor with chronic lymphocytic leukemia.

The CDR3 reads CASSPGPNQNTEAFF. In nucleotides, the CDR3 is TGTGCCAGCTCACCAGGACCGAATCAGAACACTGAAGCTTTCTTT. The V gene is TRBV18, the J gene TRBJ1-1; no clear D. In germline, CDR1 is KGHSH, CDR2 LQKENI. The CDR3 is 15 amino acids. With 2 bases removed from V and 1 base from J, the gap between germline ends came to 11 bases.

The rearrangement links TRBV4-1 to TRBJ1-2; D call uncertain. V dropped 1 base and J dropped 4 bases, with 13 bases sitting between them. Germline CDR1 and CDR2: MGHRA and YSYEKL. This CDR3 region has 15 residues. CDR3 bases: TGCGCCAGCAGCCAAGGTCGGCCAGAACTCTATGGCTACACCTTC. Its translation is CASSQGRPELYGYTF.

The chain has TRBV4-3 and TRBJ1-6; 10 bases are a match to TRBD1. The V segment lost 4 bases and the J segment 10 bases; nucleotides outside the gene matches: 4. The germline CDR1 and CDR2 sequences are LGHNA and YSLEER. This CDR3 spans 14 amino acids. CDR3 nucleotide sequence: TGCGCCAGCAGCCGGGGACAGGGGCGATCACCCCTCCACTTT. It codes for CASSRGQGRSPLHF.

The genes are TRBV7-2 and TRBJ1-2; no clear D. The V gene lost 1 base and the J gene lost 4 bases, with 13 bases spanning the gap. This CDR3 is 15 amino acids long. In germline, CDR1 is SGHTA, CDR2 FQGNSA. The CDR3 region is CASSLVGLGAYGYTF. The CDR3 DNA is TGTGCCAGCAGCTTAGTGGGGTTAGGCGCCTATGGCTACACCTTC. The full variable domain, with the rest looked up from reference TRBV7-2 and TRBJ1-2, is GAGVSQSPSNKVTEKGKDVELRCDPISGHTALYWYRQSLGQGLEFLIYFQGNSAPDKSGLPSDRFSAERTGGSVSTLTIQRTQQEDSAVYLCASSLVGLGAYGYTFGSGTRLTVV.

This clone was counted once. The rearrangement links TRBV7-9 to TRBJ2-7, with D perhaps TRBD2 (5 bases). Trimming pared 1 base from V and 6 bases from J, leaving 13 bases between. CDR3 size: 14 residues. CDR1 is SEHNR, CDR2 FQNEAQ, per germline (reference sequence). CDR3 nucleotide sequence: TGTGCCAGCAGCTTAGTACCGCCGACTACCGAGCAGTACTTC. Translated: CASSLVPPTTEQYF.

The chain couples TRBV12-5 to TRBJ2-3; 8 bases map to TRBD2. V was clipped by 1 base and J by 7 bases; unmatched bases: 7. There are 15 residues in the CDR3. Germline V gene data show CDR1 as LGHNT and CDR2 as FRNRAP. The CDR3 nucleotides read TGTGCTAGTGGTTTGGGCACCCTAGCGGGTCATACGCAGTATTTT. This translates into CASGLGTLAGHTQYF.